A single sample is the source of the 2 T cell receptor beta chains below, sequenced in a study of blood T cell repertoires in COVID-19. Sequencing was performed with immunoSEQ multiplex PCR; in TCRdb, only in-frame clones are kept and a portion is missing. The data contain about 160,000 clones, about 80% of them singletons. Sequences were obtained from peripheral blood. The origin of the receptors is a man aged 55 to 70 with acute or convalescent COVID-19.

The sample holds a few counts of this clone. This chain connects TRBV19 to TRBJ1-2, with 9 bases that match TRBD1. CDR1 and CDR2 from the germline V gene are LNHDA and SQIVND (reference sequence). The V gene end was trimmed by 3 bases and the J gene end by 8 bases; junction bases not matched to a gene: 4. This CDR3 spans 13 amino acids. In DNA, the CDR3 is TGTGCCAGTAGTATGACAGGGGGATACGGCTACACCTTC. It specifies CASSMTGGYGYTF.

The V gene is TRBV12-3 or TRBV12-4, the J gene TRBJ1-1; D unclear. This CDR3 region has 13 residues. The germline V and J ends were trimmed by 6 bases and 1 base, with 9 bases remaining between them. CDR3 loop: CASSQTTNTEAFF. In nucleotides, the CDR3 is TGTGCCAGCAGCCAGACAACGAACACTGAAGCTTTCTTT.